Listed below are T cell receptor beta chains from one sample, sequenced in a study of PD-L1 blockade in urothelial cancer. TCRdb's copy holds only in-frame clones and misses some; the assay was immunoSEQ multiplex PCR. The profile shows 71,000 or so clones, about 89% of them singletons. The sequencing used PBMCs, collected around atezolizumab (anti-PD-L1) treatment. Every receptor here comes from a man aged 60 to 69 with urothelial cancer. Each CDR3 is given with its conserved first and last residue. The order of the fields is clone size, D gene, V gene, J gene, CDR3 DNA, CDR3 protein. The D gene is left open where the match is weak. A clone size is listed for some rows: how often the clone was seen (once, few, many), or a class if it is expanded.

>.|.|TRBV7-8|TRBJ2-2
TGTGCCAGCAGCTTAGCTCGGACCGGGGAGCTGTTTTTT
CASSLARTGELFF
>.|TRBD1|TRBV19|TRBJ1-1
TGTGCCAGTAGTCCCGTGGACAGGACTGAAGCTTTCTTT
CASSPVDRTEAFF
>.|TRBD1|TRBV11-2|TRBJ1-6
TGTGCCAGCACTCCAGGGGGCTCACCCCTCCACTTT
CASTPGGSPLHF
>.|TRBD1|TRBV5-5|TRBJ2-5
TGTGCCAGCAGCTTGGTCGGGACAGGGGCAGAGACCCAGTACTTC
CASSLVGTGAETQYF
>.|TRBD1|TRBV7-6|TRBJ1-2
TGTGCCAGCAGCTCCTCCTCTTCCCCCGGGACAGGTGCCACCTTC
CASSSSSSPGTGATF
>.|.|TRBV21-1|TRBJ2-7
TGTGCCAGCAGCAAAGCGCTCGGGACAGGGGGCTACGACGAGCAGTACTTC
CASSKALGTGGYDEQYF
>.|.|TRBV7-9|TRBJ2-5
TGTGCCAGCAGCTTAGGTCTACAGGAACGAGAGACCCAGTACTTC
CASSLGLQERETQYF
>once|TRBD1|TRBV6-1|TRBJ2-7
TGTGCCAGCAACGAGGGGGCGCGAAGAGGCGAGCAGTACTTC
CASNEGARRGEQYF
>.|TRBD2|TRBV6-1|TRBJ2-3
TGTGCCAGCAGAGAGCGGGGGGGCCTCACAGATACGCAGTATTTT
CASRERGGLTDTQYF
>.|TRBD1|TRBV27|TRBJ2-2
TGTGCCAGCAGCCCGACAGGGGCCAACACCGGGGAGCTGTTTTTT
CASSPTGANTGELFF
>.|TRBD2|TRBV7-8|TRBJ2-3
TGTGCCAGCAGCTTAGCGCCCCCGGGACTAGCGGGAGGGAGGGAAGATACGCAGTATTTT
CASSLAPPGLAGGREDTQYF
>.|TRBD1|TRBV7-2|TRBJ2-7
TGTGCCAGCAGCGGACAGGGGGTGGGGGAGCAGTACTTC
CASSGQGVGEQYF
>.|TRBD1|TRBV18|TRBJ1-4
TGTGCCAGCTCATCACAGGGGTTTGCAACTAATGAAAAACTGTTTTTT
CASSSQGFATNEKLFF
>.|.|TRBV10-3|TRBJ1-2
TGTGCCATCAGTGAGTCGAACAGGGCCCGCGGGAGCTTCTTCTATGGCTACACCTTC
CAISESNRARGSFFYGYTF
>once|.|TRBV10-3|TRBJ1-3
TGTGCCACCATGGGAGGAGGTCTCTCTGGAAACACCATATATTTT
CATMGGGLSGNTIYF
>few|.|TRBV5-4|TRBJ2-4
TGTGCCAGCAGCTCGGGACAGCCCGGGGGCAAAAACATTCAGTACTTC
CASSSGQPGGKNIQYF
>.|.|TRBV5-4|TRBJ2-7
.
CASSILGPTYEQYF
>.|TRBD2|TRBV6-1|TRBJ2-3
TGTGCCAGCAGTGATAAACTAGCGGGGGGGAGAGATACGCAGTATTTT
CASSDKLAGGRDTQYF
>.|TRBD1|TRBV6-5|TRBJ2-1
TGTGCCAGCAGTTTCGGACAGGGTGTCAATGAGCAGTTCTTC
CASSFGQGVNEQFF
>.|TRBD2|TRBV5-1|TRBJ2-5
TGCGCCAGCAGCTCGGAGGGAGGACTAGATGGGGAGACCCAGTACTTC
CASSSEGGLDGETQYF
>few|.|TRBV29-1|TRBJ2-3
TGCAGCGCAAGACAGGGCACAGATACGCAGTATTTT
CSARQGTDTQYF
>.|TRBD1|TRBV11-2|TRBJ2-1
TGTGCCAGCAGCGTTTTACAGGGGGCGCGGTCCTACAATGAGCAGTTCTTC
CASSVLQGARSYNEQFF
>.|TRBD1|TRBV27|TRBJ1-4
TGTGCCAGCAGTTACTCCCAGGGACAGGGGCGTGCAACTAATGAAAAACTGTTTTTT
CASSYSQGQGRATNEKLFF
>.|.|TRBV5-1|TRBJ2-7
TGCGCCAGTAAACCGGGACACCAACCCCATTCCTACGAGCAGTACTTC
CASKPGHQPHSYEQYF
>once|TRBD1|TRBV27|TRBJ2-1
TGTGCCAGCAGCATCGGACAGGGTGAGCAGTTCTTC
CASSIGQGEQFF
>.|.|TRBV10-3|TRBJ1-3
TGTGCCATCAGTGCGTATTCTGGAAACACCATATATTTT
CAISAYSGNTIYF
>once|.|TRBV11-2|TRBJ2-7
TGTGCCAGCAGCCCGCGGACAGCCTCCTACGAGCAGTACTTC
CASSPRTASYEQYF
>.|TRBD1|TRBV7-8|TRBJ1-2
TGTGCCAGCAGCGAAGATACAGGGGTCCGCAACTATGGCTACACCTTC
CASSEDTGVRNYGYTF
>.|TRBD1|TRBV7-6|TRBJ2-7
TGTGCCAGCAGCTCATTTTCCGACAGGGTAGTGTCCTACGAGCAGTACTTC
CASSSFSDRVVSYEQYF
>.|TRBD1|TRBV30|TRBJ2-3
TGTGCCTGGAGTCAGGGACAGGGGGCAGATACGCAGTATTTT
CAWSQGQGADTQYF
>.|TRBD2|TRBV2|TRBJ2-7
TGTGCCAGCAGTGAAATAGCGGGGGGGAATAACGAGCAGTACTTC
CASSEIAGGNNEQYF
>.|.|TRBV12-1|TRBJ2-3
TGTGCCAGCAGCCCTCTGGGCCGGTATAGCACAGATACGCAGTATTTT
CASSPLGRYSTDTQYF
>once|.|TRBV11-2|TRBJ2-3
TGTGCCAGCAGGCTTTTACTCGATACGCAGTATTTT
CASRLLLDTQYF
>.|TRBD1|TRBV6-5|TRBJ1-1
TGTGCCAGCAGTCCAAGCAGGGGGGTGAACACTGAAGCTTTCTTT
CASSPSRGVNTEAFF
>.|.|TRBV21-1|TRBJ2-5
TGTGCCAGCAGCAAAGCCCCGGACAGGGACCAAGAGACCCAGTACTTC
CASSKAPDRDQETQYF
>.|TRBD1|TRBV14|TRBJ1-2
TGTGCCAGCAGCCAAGCTCGACAGGGGGGAGGCTACACCTTC
CASSQARQGGGYTF
>once|TRBD2|TRBV18|TRBJ2-1
TGTGCCAGCTCACCATTCTTAGCGGGAGGGCCTAACTATGAGCAGTTCTTC
CASSPFLAGGPNYEQFF
>.|.|TRBV5-1|TRBJ2-3
TGCGCCAGCAGCTCAAATACCTATAGCACAGATACGCAGTATTTT
CASSSNTYSTDTQYF
>.|TRBD1|TRBV27|TRBJ1-2
TGTGCCAGCAGTTCAGCGACAGGGGGAACTAACTATGGCTACACCTTC
CASSSATGGTNYGYTF
>.|.|TRBV7-2|TRBJ2-7
TGTGCCAGCAGCTCCGCCTACGAGCAGTACTTC
CASSSAYEQYF
>.|.|TRBV6-1|TRBJ1-1
TGTGCCAGCAGTGAAGATCTCCCTGAAGCTTTCTTT
CASSEDLPEAFF
>.|TRBD1|TRBV18|TRBJ2-6
TGTGCCAGCTCACCCCCAGGGGGCGCTGGGGCCAACGTCCTGACTTTC
CASSPPGGAGANVLTF
>.|TRBD1|TRBV11-1|TRBJ2-2
TGTGCCAGCAGCCAAGACAGGGAGGAGCTGTTTTTT
CASSQDREELFF
>.|TRBD2|TRBV6-5|TRBJ2-7
TGTGCCTGCAGTTCTCTGACTAGCGGGAGTAGCGAGCAGTACTTC
CACSSLTSGSSEQYF
>.|TRBD2|TRBV5-1|TRBJ2-1
TGCGCCAGCAGCTTCTCCCGACTAGCGGGGGGTACCAATGAGCAGTTCTTC
CASSFSRLAGGTNEQFF
>.|.|TRBV5-1|TRBJ2-3
TGCGCCAGCAGCTTGGCAGGCAGATTCACAGATACGCAGTATTTT
CASSLAGRFTDTQYF
>.|.|TRBV4-1|TRBJ2-7
TGCGCCAGCAGCCAACAACAGGCCTCCACCTACGAGCAGTACTTC
CASSQQQASTYEQYF
>.|TRBD1|TRBV14|TRBJ1-1
TGTGCCAGCAGCCCCTTCGACAGGGTTGCTGAAGCTTTCTTT
CASSPFDRVAEAFF
>few|TRBD1|TRBV4-1|TRBJ2-5
TGCGCCAGCAGCCACTATACAGGGGAAGAGACCCAGTACTTC
CASSHYTGEETQYF
>once|TRBD2|TRBV7-9|TRBJ2-7
TGTGCCAGCAGCCCACAGACTAGCGGGGGCTACGAGCAGTACTTC
CASSPQTSGGYEQYF
>.|.|TRBV7-9|TRBJ1-1
TGTGCCAGCATGCAATGGACGGGGGTGGATACTGAAGCTTTCTTT
CASMQWTGVDTEAFF